A selection of T cell receptor beta chains follows, all from one sample in a study of T cells after yellow fever vaccination. TCRdb independently ran MiXCR on the 5' RACE reads; one entry per CDR3 protein. Of 20,000 to 25,000 distinct CDR3 sequences listed, approximately 3.2% are singletons. The sequencing used PBMCs, either bulk or a sorted T-cell subset (CD4+, CD8+, memory, or dextramer-sorted; not recorded which), collected about 49 days after the first yellow fever vaccination. Receptors originate from a man between 18 and 35 years old who received the YFV17D yellow fever vaccine. The CDR3 runs from the conserved cysteine through the conserved F or W. D genes are given only for firm matches. Size is stated for part of the rows, as once, few or many counts, or as a class when the clone is expanded.

clone size	V gene	J gene	D gene	CDR3 protein	CDR3 DNA
many	TRBV6-5	TRBJ1-5	NA	CASSLQDSNQPQHF	TGTGCCAGCAGTTTACAGGATAGCAATCAGCCCCAGCATTTT
many	TRBV7-3	TRBJ2-2	TRBD1	CASSLKAGGSTGELFF	TGTGCCAGCAGCTTAAAGGCAGGGGGAAGCACCGGGGAGCTGTTTTTT
many	TRBV7-9	TRBJ2-1	TRBD1	CAGDRQGFLNEQFF	TGTGCCGGGGATAGACAGGGGTTTCTCAATGAGCAGTTCTTC
many	TRBV20-1	TRBJ1-2	NA	CGHTAFPGYTF	TGCGGACATACCGCGTTTCCTGGCTACACCTTC
many	TRBV7-2	TRBJ2-1	NA	CASSSGTFYNEQFF	TGTGCCAGCAGCTCGGGGACTTTCTACAATGAGCAGTTCTTC
many	TRBV6-1	TRBJ2-1	TRBD1	CASSGQGPFNEQFF	TGTGCCAGCAGCGGACAGGGACCTTTCAATGAGCAGTTCTTC
few	TRBV30	TRBJ2-5	NA	CAWSVLGGTQYF	TGTGCCTGGAGTGTACTGGGCGGGACCCAGTACTTC
many	TRBV29-1	TRBJ2-1	NA	CSVASGGDYNEQFF	TGCAGCGTTGCTTCGGGCGGAGACTACAATGAGCAGTTCTTC
many	TRBV4-2	TRBJ2-6	NA	CASSQSRGGSGGANVLTF	TGTGCCAGCAGCCAAAGTAGAGGAGGTTCAGGTGGGGCCAACGTCCTGACTTTC
many	TRBV7-2	TRBJ1-2	NA	CASSLTRINGYTF	TGTGCCAGCAGCTTAACCAGGATCAACGGCTACACCTTC
many	TRBV9	TRBJ2-5	TRBD2	CASSVGSGGPPPYF	TGTGCCAGCAGCGTAGGCAGCGGGGGGCCCCCTCCGTACTTC
many	TRBV6-4	TRBJ2-3	NA	CASSERGSTDTQYF	TGTGCCAGCAGTGAAAGAGGGAGCACAGATACGCAGTATTTT
NA	TRBV6-1	TRBJ1-1	NA	CASSPSGNWNTEAFF	TGTGCCAGCAGCCCTTCAGGGAACTGGAACACTGAAGCTTTCTTT
many	TRBV4-2	TRBJ2-2	TRBD1	CASSAGQGNTGELFF	TGTGCCAGCAGCGCCGGACAGGGGAACACCGGGGAGCTGTTTTTT
many	TRBV14	TRBJ2-2	TRBD1	CASSRTGGYTGELFF	TGTGCCAGCAGCAGGACAGGGGGGTACACCGGGGAGCTGTTTTTT
many	TRBV5-1	TRBJ2-3	NA	CASSLGTLDTDTQYF	TGCGCCAGCAGCTTAGGGACGCTTGACACAGATACGCAGTATTTT
NA	TRBV20-1	TRBJ1-1	TRBD1	CCATDPRLAGGNTEAFF	TGCTGCGCTACGGATCCCCGGTTGGCAGGGGGGAACACTGAAGCTTTCTTT
many	TRBV20-1	TRBJ1-5	NA	CSASRGGNQPQHF	TGCAGTGCTAGCAGGGGAGGCAATCAGCCCCAGCATTTT
many	TRBV24-1	TRBJ2-3	NA	CATSDRGDTQYF	TGTGCCACCAGTGATCGGGGGGATACGCAGTATTTT
many	TRBV9	TRBJ2-7	TRBD2	CASSELAGGPHEQYF	TGTGCCAGCAGCGAACTAGCGGGGGGGCCCCACGAGCAGTACTTC
many	TRBV11-2	TRBJ2-3	TRBD2	CASALAGTDTQYF	TGTGCCAGCGCACTAGCGGGAACAGATACGCAGTATTTT
many	TRBV7-3	TRBJ2-3	TRBD2	CASSTLLAGGTDTQYF	TGTGCCAGCAGCACCCTCCTGGCGGGGGGCACAGATACGCAGTATTTT
many	TRBV29-1	TRBJ2-5	TRBD1	CSADRGQQETQYF	TGCAGCGCTGACAGGGGGCAACAAGAGACCCAGTACTTC
many	TRBV5-6	TRBJ1-2	NA	CASSLPGAGGYTF	TGTGCCAGCAGCTTGCCAGGCGCGGGCGGCTACACCTTC
many	TRBV2	TRBJ1-6	NA	CASRRGFGNSPLHF	TGTGCCAGCAGACGGGGCTTTGGGAATTCACCCCTCCACTTT
many	TRBV5-5	TRBJ1-2	NA	CASSLVNQGSDYGYTF	TGTGCCAGCAGCTTGGTCAATCAGGGTTCGGACTATGGCTACACCTTC
many	TRBV7-3	TRBJ1-1	TRBD1	CASSRSRDSNTEAFF	TGTGCCAGCAGCCGAAGCCGGGACAGTAACACTGAAGCTTTCTTT
many	TRBV10-2	TRBJ1-3	NA	CASGRGLDGNTIYF	TGCGCCAGCGGGCGCGGCCTGGACGGAAACACCATATATTTT
many	TRBV6-4	TRBJ1-3	NA	CASGERDGNSGNTIYF	TGTGCCAGCGGGGAGAGGGACGGTAACTCTGGAAACACCATATATTTT
many	TRBV5-1	TRBJ2-1	NA	CASSFGGGPKRNYNEQFF	TGCGCCAGCAGCTTTGGGGGGGGCCCTAAAAGGAACTACAATGAGCAGTTCTTC
many	TRBV12-3/TRBV12-4	TRBJ1-5	TRBD1	CASSIDRGGQPQHF	TGTGCCAGCAGTATCGACAGGGGTGGGCAGCCCCAGCATTTT
many	TRBV4-2	TRBJ1-1	NA	CASSQVRQAEAFF	TGTGCCAGCAGCCAAGTTAGGCAGGCTGAAGCTTTCTTT
many	TRBV20-1	TRBJ1-5	NA	CSAKSVRGNNQPQHF	TGCAGTGCCAAGAGCGTGCGAGGGAACAATCAGCCCCAGCATTTT
many	TRBV20-1	TRBJ2-7	NA	CSAGATGSSYEQYF	TGCAGTGCTGGCGCGACAGGTAGCTCCTACGAGCAGTACTTC
many	TRBV4-2	TRBJ1-6	NA	CASSQDRGPLGVLTLHF	TGTGCCAGCAGCCAAGATCGGGGGCCTCTAGGGGTTCTAACCCTCCACTTT
many	TRBV20-1	TRBJ2-1	TRBD2	CSASYSGRINEQFF	TGCAGTGCTTCCTATAGCGGGCGGATCAATGAGCAGTTCTTC
many	TRBV15	TRBJ2-5	NA	CATSRERPQETQYF	TGTGCCACCAGCAGAGAACGCCCGCAAGAGACCCAGTACTTC
many	TRBV7-2	TRBJ2-2	NA	CASSWAQGRGTGELFF	TGTGCCAGCAGCTGGGCACAGGGGAGGGGCACCGGGGAGCTGTTTTTT
many	TRBV3-1	TRBJ2-1	NA	CASSFHRVNEQFF	TGTGCCAGCAGCTTCCACAGGGTCAATGAGCAGTTCTTC
many	TRBV7-8	TRBJ2-2	TRBD2	CASRASGGVGELFF	TGTGCCAGCAGGGCTAGCGGGGGGGTCGGGGAGCTGTTTTTT
many	TRBV6-5	TRBJ2-5	NA	CASSYATGTGRETQYF	TGTGCCAGCAGTTATGCAACCGGGACCGGACGGGAGACCCAGTACTTC
many	TRBV5-1	TRBJ1-1	TRBD1	CASSSTGQVMNTEAFF	TGCGCCAGCAGCTCGACGGGACAGGTCATGAACACTGAAGCTTTCTTT
many	TRBV5-1	TRBJ1-2	NA	CASSSSTNYGYTF	TGCGCCAGCAGTTCCAGTACTAACTATGGCTACACCTTC
many	TRBV12-3/TRBV12-4	TRBJ2-7	TRBD2	CASSHPGTGGESYEQYF	TGTGCCAGCAGCCACCCGGGGACGGGGGGGGAATCCTACGAGCAGTACTTC
NA	TRBV5-1	TRBJ1-3	TRBD1	CASSLGTGGSNTIYF	TGCGCCAGCAGCTTGGGGACAGGGGGCTCTAACACCATATATTTT
many	TRBV7-9	TRBJ2-7	TRBD2	CASSFSGGAYEQYF	TGTGCCAGCAGCTTTTCTGGGGGGGCCTACGAGCAGTACTTC
many	TRBV7-6	TRBJ1-5	NA	CASSQENQPQHF	TGTGCCAGCAGCCAGGAGAATCAGCCCCAGCATTTT
many	TRBV6-4	TRBJ1-2	NA	CASFGQDAYGYTF	TGTGCCAGCTTTGGACAAGATGCCTATGGCTACACCTTC
many	TRBV19	TRBJ1-3	NA	CASSGIGNTIYF	TGTGCCAGTAGCGGGATTGGAAACACCATATATTTT
many	TRBV12-3/TRBV12-4	TRBJ1-6	NA	CASSLHRQDYNSPLHF	TGTGCCAGCAGTCTCCACAGACAAGACTATAATTCACCCCTCCACTTT
many	TRBV4-3	TRBJ2-3	TRBD1	CASSSRDREGNTQYF	TGCGCCAGCAGCTCCCGGGACAGGGAGGGAAATACGCAGTATTTT
many	TRBV2	TRBJ2-3	NA	CARGRGYTQYF	TGTGCCAGAGGAAGGGGATATACGCAGTATTTT
many	TRBV11-3	TRBJ2-2	NA	CASSLAAENTGELFF	TGTGCCAGCAGCTTAGCAGCAGAGAACACCGGGGAGCTGTTTTTT
many	TRBV7-9	TRBJ2-3	TRBD2	CASSILAGADTQYF	TGTGCCAGCAGCATCTTAGCGGGGGCAGATACGCAGTATTTT
many	TRBV19	TRBJ2-5	NA	CATKSPGETQYF	TGTGCCACTAAATCTCCGGGGGAGACCCAGTACTTC
medium-sized	TRBV7-9	TRBJ2-3	NA	CASSFTDTQYF	TGTGCCAGCAGCTTTACAGATACGCAGTATTTT
many	TRBV9	TRBJ2-1	NA	CASSLDTEQFF	TGTGCCAGCAGCCTAGACACGGAGCAGTTCTTC